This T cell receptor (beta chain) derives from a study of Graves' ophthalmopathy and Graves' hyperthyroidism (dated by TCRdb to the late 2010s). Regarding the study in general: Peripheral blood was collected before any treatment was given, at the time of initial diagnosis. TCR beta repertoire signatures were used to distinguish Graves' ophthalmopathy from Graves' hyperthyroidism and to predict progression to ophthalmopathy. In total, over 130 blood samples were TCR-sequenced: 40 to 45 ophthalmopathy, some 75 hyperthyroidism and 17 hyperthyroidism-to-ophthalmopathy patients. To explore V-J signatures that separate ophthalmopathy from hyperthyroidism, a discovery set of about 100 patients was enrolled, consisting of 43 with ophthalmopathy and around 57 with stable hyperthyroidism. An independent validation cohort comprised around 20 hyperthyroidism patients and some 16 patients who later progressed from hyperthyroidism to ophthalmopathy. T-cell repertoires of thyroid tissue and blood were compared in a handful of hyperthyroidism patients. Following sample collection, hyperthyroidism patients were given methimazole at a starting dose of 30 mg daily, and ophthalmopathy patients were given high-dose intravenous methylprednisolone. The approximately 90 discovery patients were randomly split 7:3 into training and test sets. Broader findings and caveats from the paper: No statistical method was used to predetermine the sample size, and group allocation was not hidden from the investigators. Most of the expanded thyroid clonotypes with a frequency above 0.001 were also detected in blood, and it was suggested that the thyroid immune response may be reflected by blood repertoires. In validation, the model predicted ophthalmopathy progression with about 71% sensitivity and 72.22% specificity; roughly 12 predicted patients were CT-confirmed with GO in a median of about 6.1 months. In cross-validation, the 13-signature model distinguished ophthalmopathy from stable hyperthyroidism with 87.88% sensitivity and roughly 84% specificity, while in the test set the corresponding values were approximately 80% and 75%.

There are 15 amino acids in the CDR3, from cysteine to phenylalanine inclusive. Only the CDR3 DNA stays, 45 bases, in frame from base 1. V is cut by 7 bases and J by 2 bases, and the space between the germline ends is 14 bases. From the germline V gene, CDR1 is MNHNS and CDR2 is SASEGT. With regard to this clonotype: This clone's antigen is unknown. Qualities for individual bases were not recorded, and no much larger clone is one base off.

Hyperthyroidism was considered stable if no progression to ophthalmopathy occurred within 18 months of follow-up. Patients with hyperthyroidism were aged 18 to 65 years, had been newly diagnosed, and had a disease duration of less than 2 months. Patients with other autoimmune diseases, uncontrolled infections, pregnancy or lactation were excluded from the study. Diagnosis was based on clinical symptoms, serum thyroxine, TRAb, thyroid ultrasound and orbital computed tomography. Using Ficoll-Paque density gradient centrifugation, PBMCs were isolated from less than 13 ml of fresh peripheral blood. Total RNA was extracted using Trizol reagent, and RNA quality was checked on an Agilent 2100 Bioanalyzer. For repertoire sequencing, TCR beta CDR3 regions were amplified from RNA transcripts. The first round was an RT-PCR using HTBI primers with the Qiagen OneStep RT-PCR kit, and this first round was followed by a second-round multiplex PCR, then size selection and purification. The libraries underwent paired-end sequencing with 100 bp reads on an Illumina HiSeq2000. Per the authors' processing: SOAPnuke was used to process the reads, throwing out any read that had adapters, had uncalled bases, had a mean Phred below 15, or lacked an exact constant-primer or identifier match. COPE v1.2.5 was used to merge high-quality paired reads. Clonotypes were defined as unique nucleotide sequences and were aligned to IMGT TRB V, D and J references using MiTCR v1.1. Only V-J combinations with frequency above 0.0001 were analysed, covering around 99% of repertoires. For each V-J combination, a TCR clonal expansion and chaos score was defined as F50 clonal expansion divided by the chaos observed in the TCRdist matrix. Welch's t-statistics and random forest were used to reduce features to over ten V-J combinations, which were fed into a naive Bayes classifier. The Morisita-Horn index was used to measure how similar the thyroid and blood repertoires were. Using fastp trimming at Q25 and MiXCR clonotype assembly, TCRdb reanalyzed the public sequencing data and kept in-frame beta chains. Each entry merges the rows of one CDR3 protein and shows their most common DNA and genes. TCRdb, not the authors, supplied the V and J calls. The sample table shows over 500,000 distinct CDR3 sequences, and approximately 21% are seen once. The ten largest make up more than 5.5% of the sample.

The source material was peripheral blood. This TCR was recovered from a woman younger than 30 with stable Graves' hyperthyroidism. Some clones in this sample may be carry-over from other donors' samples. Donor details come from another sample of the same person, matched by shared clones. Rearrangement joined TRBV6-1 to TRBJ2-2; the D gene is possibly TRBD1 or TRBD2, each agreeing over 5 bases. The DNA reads TGTGCCAGCAAAATTTGGGGGATTAACACCGGGGAGCTGTTTTTT. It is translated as CASKIWGINTGELFF.